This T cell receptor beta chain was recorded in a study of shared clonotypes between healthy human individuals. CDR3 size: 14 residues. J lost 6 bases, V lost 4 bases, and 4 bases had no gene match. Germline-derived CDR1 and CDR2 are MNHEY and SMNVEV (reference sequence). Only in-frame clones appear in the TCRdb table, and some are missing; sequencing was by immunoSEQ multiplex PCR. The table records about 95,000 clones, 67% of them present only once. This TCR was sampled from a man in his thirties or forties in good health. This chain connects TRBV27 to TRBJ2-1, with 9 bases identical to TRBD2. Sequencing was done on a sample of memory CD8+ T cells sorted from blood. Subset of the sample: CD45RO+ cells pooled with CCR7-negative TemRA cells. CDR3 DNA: TGTGCCAGCAGTTACAGACTAGCGGTCAATGAGCAGTTCTTC. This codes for CASSYRLAVNEQFF.